The entry that follows covers one T cell receptor beta chain sequence. No antigen is known for it. The germline gives CDR1 SGHRS, CDR2 YFSETQ. Trimming left V 1 base short and J 3 bases short, with 16 bases between. The CDR3 is 16 residues long. TCRdb independently ran MiXCR on the 5' RACE reads; one entry per CDR3 protein. The repertoire holds hundreds of thousands of distinct CDR3 sequences, with 17% as singletons. The sample comes from a study of CD8 T cells in ankylosing spondylitis. Notes on the study in general: One TCR beta motif, made up of roughly 8 highly homologous variants, appeared characteristic of ankylosing spondylitis blood.

The genes are TRBV5-1 and TRBJ2-5; maybe TRBD2 (6 bases). This TCR was recovered from a male donor with ankylosing spondylitis. Sequenced sample: blood, either unsorted or a sorted T cell fraction (not recorded which). The CDR3 coding sequence is TGCGCCAGCAGCTTGAGTGCTAGCGCAACTAAAGAGACCCAGTACTTC. Amino acid sequence: CASSLSASATKETQYF.